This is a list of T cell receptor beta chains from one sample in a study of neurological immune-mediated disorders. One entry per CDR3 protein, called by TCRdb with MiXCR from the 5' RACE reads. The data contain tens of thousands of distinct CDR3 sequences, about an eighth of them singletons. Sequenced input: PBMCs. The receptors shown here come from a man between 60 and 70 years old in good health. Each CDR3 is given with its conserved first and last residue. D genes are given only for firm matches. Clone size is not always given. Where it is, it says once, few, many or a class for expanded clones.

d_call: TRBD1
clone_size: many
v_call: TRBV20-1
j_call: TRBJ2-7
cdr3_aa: CSAPGQGGYEQYF
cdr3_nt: TGCAGTGCTCCCGGACAGGGGGGGTACGAGCAGTACTTC

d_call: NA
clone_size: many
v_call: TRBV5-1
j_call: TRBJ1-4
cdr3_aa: CASRLTATNEKLFF
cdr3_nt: TGCGCCAGCAGACTCACAGCCACTAATGAAAAACTGTTTTTT

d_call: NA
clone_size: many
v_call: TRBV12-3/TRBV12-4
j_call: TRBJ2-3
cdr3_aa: CASSLGQSRDTQYF
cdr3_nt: TGTGCCAGCAGTTTAGGGCAGTCCCGAGATACGCAGTATTTT

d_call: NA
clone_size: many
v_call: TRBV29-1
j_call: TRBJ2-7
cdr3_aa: CSGGTGGTYEQYF
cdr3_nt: TGCAGCGGGGGGACTGGTGGCACCTACGAGCAGTACTTC

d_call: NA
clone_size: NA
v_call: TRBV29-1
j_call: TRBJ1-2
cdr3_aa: CSVDGSLTYGYTF
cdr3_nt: TGCAGCGTTGACGGCTCCCTGACCTATGGCTACACCTTC

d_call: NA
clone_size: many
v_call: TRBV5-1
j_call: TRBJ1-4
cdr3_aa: CASRYSGNEKLFF
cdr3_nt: TGCGCCAGCAGATACAGTGGTAATGAAAAACTGTTTTTT

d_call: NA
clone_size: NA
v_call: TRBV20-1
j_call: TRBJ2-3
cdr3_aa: CSVRDARQASPTDTQYF
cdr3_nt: TGTAGTGTTAGAGATGCGAGGCAGGCGAGCCCGACAGATACGCAGTATTTT

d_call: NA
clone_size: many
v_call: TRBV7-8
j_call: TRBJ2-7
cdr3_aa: CASSLGSGRSSYEQYF
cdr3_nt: TGTGCCAGCAGCTTAGGTTCCGGCCGGAGCTCCTACGAGCAGTACTTC

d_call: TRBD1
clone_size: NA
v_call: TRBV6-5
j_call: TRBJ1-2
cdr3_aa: CASSYSERTGGYGYTF
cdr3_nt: TGTGCCAGCAGTTACTCGGAGCGGACAGGGGGCTATGGCTACACCTTC

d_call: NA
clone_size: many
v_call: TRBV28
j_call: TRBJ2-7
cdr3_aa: CASSLMSYEQYF
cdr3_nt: TGTGCCAGCAGTTTGATGAGCTACGAGCAGTACTTC

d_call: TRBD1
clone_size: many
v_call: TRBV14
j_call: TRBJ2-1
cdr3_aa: CASSQAGGGVYNEQFF
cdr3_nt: TGTGCCAGCAGCCAAGCAGGGGGCGGTGTTTACAATGAGCAGTTCTTC

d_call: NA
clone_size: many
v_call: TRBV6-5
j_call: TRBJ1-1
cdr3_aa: CASRKGTLSTEAFF
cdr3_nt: TGTGCCAGCAGGAAGGGGACGCTGTCCACTGAAGCTTTCTTT

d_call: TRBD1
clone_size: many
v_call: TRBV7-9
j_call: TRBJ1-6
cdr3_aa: CASSRDSYNSPLHF
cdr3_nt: TGTGCCAGCAGCCGGGACAGTTATAATTCACCCCTCCACTTT

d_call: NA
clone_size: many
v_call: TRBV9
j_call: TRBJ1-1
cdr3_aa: CASSVGQDRTEAFF
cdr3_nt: TGTGCCAGCAGCGTAGGACAGGATCGGACTGAAGCTTTCTTT

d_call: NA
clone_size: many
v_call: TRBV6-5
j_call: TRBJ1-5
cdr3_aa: CASRKTGKVQPQHF
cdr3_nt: TGTGCCAGCAGGAAAACAGGGAAGGTGCAGCCCCAGCATTTT

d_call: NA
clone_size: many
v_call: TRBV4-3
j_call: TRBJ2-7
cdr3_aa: CASSQESRGTYEQYF
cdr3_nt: TGCGCCAGCAGCCAAGAAAGCAGGGGTACCTACGAGCAGTACTTC